The rows below give T cell receptor beta chains drawn from one sample of a study of blood T cells in healthy people across ages. TCRdb re-called the 5' RACE reads with MiXCR, one entry per CDR3 protein. The table has over 550,000 distinct CDR3 sequences, roughly 30% seen once. Material: blood. These receptors came from a woman aged 80 or over in good health. CDR3s include the opening cysteine and the closing phenylalanine or tryptophan. The D gene is left open where the match is weak. The listing skips clone size in some rows; elsewhere it reads once, few, many or a size class.

d_call	v_call	j_call	clone_size	cdr3_aa	cdr3_nt
.	TRBV6-5	TRBJ2-7	many	CASSPPGGSEQYF	TGTGCCAGCAGCCCGCCCGGCGGGTCCGAGCAGTACTTC
TRBD1	TRBV15	TRBJ2-5	many	CATGTGWETQYF	TGTGCCACCGGGACAGGGTGGGAGACCCAGTACTTC
.	TRBV4-2	TRBJ1-5	many	CASSQDPADSNQPQHF	TGTGCCAGCAGCCAAGATCCGGCAGATAGCAATCAGCCCCAGCATTTT
TRBD1	TRBV9	TRBJ2-7	.	CASSAGDSRNEQYF	TGTGCCAGCAGCGCCGGGGACAGTAGGAACGAGCAGTACTTC
TRBD2	TRBV29-1	TRBJ2-5	once	CSVTSDQETQYF	TGTAGCGTAACTAGCGACCAAGAGACCCAGTACTTC
.	TRBV7-2	TRBJ2-5	many	CASSSDVPQYF	TGTGCCAGCAGCTCGGATGTGCCCCAGTACTTC
.	TRBV20-1	TRBJ2-1	.	CSARGQSNYNEQFF	TGCAGTGCTAGAGGACAGAGTAACTACAATGAGCAGTTCTTC
.	TRBV7-2	TRBJ2-1	many	CASSLARGSYNEQFF	TGTGCCAGCAGCTTAGCCAGGGGCTCCTACAATGAGCAGTTCTTC
.	TRBV5-6	TRBJ2-5	once	CASSLRGPATQYF	TGTGCCAGCAGCTTACGGGGGCCAGCGACCCAGTACTTC
TRBD2	TRBV20-1	TRBJ2-5	.	CSTGLAAQETQYF	TGCAGTACCGGACTAGCGGCCCAAGAGACCCAGTACTTC
TRBD1	TRBV15	TRBJ2-1	.	CATSRDPGGVRGNEQFF	TGTGCCACCAGCAGAGATCCAGGGGGAGTTCGTGGCAATGAGCAGTTCTTC
.	TRBV5-8	TRBJ1-6	few	CASSGQKGTYNSPLHF	TGTGCCAGCAGCGGGCAGAAGGGGACCTATAATTCACCCCTCCACTTT
.	TRBV29-1	TRBJ2-1	many	CSVAGVNEQFF	TGCAGCGTTGCTGGGGTGAATGAGCAGTTCTTC
.	TRBV7-2	TRBJ2-1	.	CASRRRRVTEQFF	TGTGCCAGCAGGCGACGACGGGTTACTGAGCAGTTCTTC
TRBD2	TRBV25-1	TRBJ2-1	.	CASSFVAGRPIDSYNEQFF	TGTGCCAGCAGTTTTGTAGCGGGGAGGCCGATTGACTCCTACAATGAGCAGTTCTTC
TRBD1	TRBV7-9	TRBJ1-2	many	CASSLGYRGNTF	TGTGCCAGCAGCTTAGGGTACAGGGGTAACACCTTC
.	TRBV3-1	TRBJ2-5	.	CASSQGGAQGTQYF	TGTGCCAGCAGCCAAGGGGGAGCTCAAGGGACCCAGTACTTC
TRBD1	TRBV6-1	TRBJ1-5	.	CASRETGVSNQPQHF	TGTGCCAGCAGGGAGACAGGGGTTAGCAATCAGCCCCAGCATTTT
TRBD2	TRBV20-1	TRBJ2-1	many	CSARDPGGETGEQFF	TGCAGTGCTAGAGATCCGGGGGGGGAGACAGGTGAGCAGTTCTTC
.	TRBV7-2	TRBJ1-1	.	CVSSLGGNTEAFF	TGTGTCAGCAGCTTAGGAGGGAACACTGAAGCTTTCTTT
.	TRBV12-3/TRBV12-4	TRBJ1-5	many	CASSLGQPQHF	TGTGCCAGCAGTTTAGGCCAGCCCCAGCATTTT
.	TRBV12-3/TRBV12-4	TRBJ2-3	.	CASSLASADAQYF	TGTGCCAGCAGTTTGGCGAGCGCAGATGCGCAGTATTTT
.	TRBV2	TRBJ2-3	many	CASSEEGLRRDTQYF	TGTGCCAGCAGTGAAGAGGGTCTTCGACGGGATACGCAGTATTTT
TRBD2	TRBV7-6	TRBJ2-5	many	CASSLAGGVPETQYF	TGTGCCAGCAGCTTAGCGGGGGGGGTCCCAGAGACCCAGTACTTC
TRBD1	TRBV15	TRBJ2-1	.	CATSRSPGQGGNEQFF	TGTGCCACCAGCAGATCCCCGGGACAGGGAGGCAATGAGCAGTTCTTC
.	TRBV6-5	TRBJ2-7	many	CASSYPGRGGHYEQYF	TGTGCCAGCAGTTACCCCGGTAGGGGGGGCCACTACGAGCAGTACTTC
TRBD1	TRBV28	TRBJ1-2	few	CASSLFKTGANYGYTF	TGTGCCAGCAGTTTATTTAAAACAGGGGCGAACTATGGCTACACCTTC
.	TRBV20-1	TRBJ2-7	.	CSASRANDYNEQYF	TGCAGTGCGAGTCGGGCCAATGATTACAATGAGCAGTACTTC
TRBD1	TRBV7-3	TRBJ2-2	few	CASSLSSQGANTGELFF	TGTGCCAGCAGCTTATCAAGTCAGGGGGCAAACACCGGGGAGCTGTTTTTT
.	TRBV6-5	TRBJ1-3	.	CASSYSSPGRSGNTIYF	TGTGCCAGCAGTTACTCGAGTCCGGGACGCTCTGGAAACACCATATATTTT
.	TRBV5-1	TRBJ2-1	.	CASTPGRSVDEQFF	TGCGCCAGCACCCCAGGCAGGAGTGTCGATGAGCAGTTCTTC
.	TRBV6-5	TRBJ1-4	many	CASREIRDVQEKLFF	TGTGCCAGCAGAGAAATCAGGGACGTGCAGGAAAAACTGTTTTTT
.	TRBV20-1	TRBJ1-6	few	CSATGVEASPLHF	TGCAGTGCTACAGGGGTCGAAGCTTCACCCCTCCACTTT
TRBD1	TRBV6-5	TRBJ1-3	.	CASSPDRGPGNTIYF	TGTGCCAGCAGCCCGGACAGGGGGCCTGGAAACACCATATATTTT
TRBD2	TRBV7-2	TRBJ2-1	few	CASSSLAGRGPFF	TGTGCCAGCAGCTCACTAGCGGGGAGGGGTCCGTTCTTC
.	TRBV2	TRBJ1-2	many	CASSEYRPIYGYTF	TGTGCCAGCAGCGAATACAGGCCCATCTATGGCTACACCTTC
TRBD2	TRBV20-1	TRBJ2-3	many	CSANPLAGRTDTQYF	TGCAGTGCTAACCCACTAGCGGGGCGCACAGATACGCAGTATTTT
TRBD1	TRBV20-1	TRBJ2-7	.	CSANARATGHLYEQYF	TGCAGTGCTAACGCTAGGGCGACAGGGCACTTATACGAGCAGTACTTC
.	TRBV7-9	TRBJ1-2	.	CASRTKPGPIAGGYTF	TGTGCCAGCAGGACCAAGCCGGGACCGATAGCAGGTGGCTACACCTTC
.	TRBV29-1	TRBJ1-2	.	CSVWGGGYGYTF	TGCAGCGTGTGGGGGGGTGGCTATGGCTACACCTTC
.	TRBV15	TRBJ1-2	many	CATSRDQADGNYGYTF	TGTGCCACCAGCAGAGATCAGGCGGACGGGAACTATGGCTACACCTTC
.	TRBV11-2	TRBJ2-3	many	CASSLRTERPSTDTQYF	TGTGCCAGCAGCCTCCGGACTGAACGTCCTAGCACAGATACGCAGTATTTT
.	TRBV6-1	TRBJ2-2	.	CASSAFGAGERFF	TGTGCCAGCAGTGCCTTCGGAGCCGGGGAGCGGTTTTTT
.	TRBV7-9	TRBJ2-1	.	CASSQGPGDEQFF	TGTGCCAGCAGCCAAGGGCCGGGGGATGAGCAGTTCTTC
TRBD1	TRBV30	TRBJ1-2	many	CAWSPGGFGGYTF	TGTGCCTGGAGTCCAGGGGGATTCGGTGGCTACACCTTC